This TCR beta chain was profiled in a study of cytotoxic CD8 clonotypes in ibrutinib-treated CLL. Study results and limitations: Clonality went up at the time of ibrutinib response, stayed stable in sustained remission, and later dropped back toward its baseline level at progression.

TCRdb's table, derived via immunoSEQ multiplex PCR, lists solely in-frame clones and lacks some. Found here are more than 150,000 clones, over 60% of them singletons; the top ten hold roughly 13%. CDR3 length: 16 amino acids. Germline V gives CDR1 MGHDK, CDR2 SYGVNS. Trimming took 2 bases from V and 0 from J, leaving 11 bases between them. With respect to this clone: Its specificity is not known.

This chain uses TRBV25-1 with TRBJ2-1; D is possibly TRBD1 (5 bases). The receptor was isolated from a human donor with chronic lymphocytic leukemia. Sequencing was performed on PBMCs, taken after 24 months of ibrutinib treatment. In DNA form, the CDR3 reads TGTGCCAGCAGTGAAATGGGGCTAAGCTCCTACAATGAGCAGTTCTTC. As protein: CASSEMGLSSYNEQFF.